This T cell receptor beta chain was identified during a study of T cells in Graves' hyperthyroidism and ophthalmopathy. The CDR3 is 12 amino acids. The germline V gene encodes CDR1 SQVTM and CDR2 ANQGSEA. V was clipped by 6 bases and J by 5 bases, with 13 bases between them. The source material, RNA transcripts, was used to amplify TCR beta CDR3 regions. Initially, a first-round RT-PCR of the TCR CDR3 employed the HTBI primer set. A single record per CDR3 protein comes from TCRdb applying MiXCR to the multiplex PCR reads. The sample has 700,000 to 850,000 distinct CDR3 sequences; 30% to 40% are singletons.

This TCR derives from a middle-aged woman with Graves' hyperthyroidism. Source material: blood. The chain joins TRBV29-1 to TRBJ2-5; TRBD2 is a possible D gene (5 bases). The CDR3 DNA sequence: TGCAGCGTGAAGGGAGCGTGGGAGACCCAGTACTTC. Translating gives CSVKGAWETQYF.